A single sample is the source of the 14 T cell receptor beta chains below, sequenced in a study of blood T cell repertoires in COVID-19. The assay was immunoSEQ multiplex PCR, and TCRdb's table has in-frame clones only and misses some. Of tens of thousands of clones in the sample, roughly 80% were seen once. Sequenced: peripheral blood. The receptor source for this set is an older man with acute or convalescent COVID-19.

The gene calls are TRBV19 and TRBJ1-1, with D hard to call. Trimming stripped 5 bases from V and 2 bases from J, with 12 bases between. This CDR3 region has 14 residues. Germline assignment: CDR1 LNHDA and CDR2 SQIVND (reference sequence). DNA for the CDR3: TGTGCCAGTAGTCCGGGTCAGAGCAACACTGAAGCTTTCTTT. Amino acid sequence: CASSPGQSNTEAFF. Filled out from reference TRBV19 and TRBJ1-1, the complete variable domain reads DGGITQSPKYLFRKEGQNVTLSCEQNLNHDAMYWYRQDPGQGLRLIYYSQIVNDFQKGDIAEGYSVSREKKESFPLTVTSAQKNPTAFYLCASSPGQSNTEAFFGQGTRLTVV.

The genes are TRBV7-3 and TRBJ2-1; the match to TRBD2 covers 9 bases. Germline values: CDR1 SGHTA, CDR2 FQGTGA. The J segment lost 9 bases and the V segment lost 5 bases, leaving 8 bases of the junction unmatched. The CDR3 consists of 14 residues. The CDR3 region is CASSVGTSSLEQFF. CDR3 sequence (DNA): TGTGCCAGCAGCGTCGGGACTAGCTCACTTGAGCAGTTCTTC.

CDR3 DNA: TGTGCCACCAGTGATTTGAGCGGAAGCTATGGCTACACCTTC. Protein sequence: CATSDLSGSYGYTF. V is TRBV24-1 and J is TRBJ1-2; D gene ambiguous. V gave up 0 bases and J gave up 4 bases, with 8 bases separating them. The length of the CDR3 is 14 residues. Germline lookup yields CDR1 KGHDR and CDR2 SFDVKD.

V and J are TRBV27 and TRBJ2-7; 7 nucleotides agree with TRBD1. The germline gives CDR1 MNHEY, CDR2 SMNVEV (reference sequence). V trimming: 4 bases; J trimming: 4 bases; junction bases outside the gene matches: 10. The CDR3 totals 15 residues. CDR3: CASSSPGGASYEQYF. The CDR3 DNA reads TGTGCCAGCAGTTCCCCAGGGGGTGCGAGTTACGAGCAGTACTTC.

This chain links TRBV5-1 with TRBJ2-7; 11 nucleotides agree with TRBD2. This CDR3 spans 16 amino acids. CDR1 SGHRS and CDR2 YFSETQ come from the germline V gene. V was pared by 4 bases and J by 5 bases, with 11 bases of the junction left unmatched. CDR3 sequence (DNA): TGCGCCAGCAGCCCCCCTACTAGCGGGAGTTTCGACGAGCAGTACTTC. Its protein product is CASSPPTSGSFDEQYF.

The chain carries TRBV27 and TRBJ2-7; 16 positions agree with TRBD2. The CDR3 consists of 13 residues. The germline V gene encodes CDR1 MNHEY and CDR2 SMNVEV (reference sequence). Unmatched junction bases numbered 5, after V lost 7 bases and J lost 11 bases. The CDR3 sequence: CASTPGTSGREYF. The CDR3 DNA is TGTGCCAGCACCCCCGGGACTAGCGGGAGGGAGTACTTC.

As DNA, the CDR3 is TGCGCCAGCAGCTTGTGGCGGTCTGGAGGGAATGAGCAGTTCTTC. Its protein is CASSLWRSGGNEQFF. The J gene is TRBJ2-1, the V gene TRBV5-1, with D perhaps TRBD2 (6 bases). The ends were cut back, 1 base at V and 7 bases at J, with 15 bases in the middle. This CDR3 is 15 amino acids long. CDR1 and CDR2 (germline): SGHRS, YFSETQ.

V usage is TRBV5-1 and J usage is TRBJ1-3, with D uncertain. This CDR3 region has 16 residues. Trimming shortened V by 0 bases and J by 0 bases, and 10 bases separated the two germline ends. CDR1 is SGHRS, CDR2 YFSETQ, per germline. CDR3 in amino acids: CASSLGYASSGNTIYF. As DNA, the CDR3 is TGCGCCAGCAGCTTGGGTTACGCGAGCTCTGGAAACACCATATATTTT.

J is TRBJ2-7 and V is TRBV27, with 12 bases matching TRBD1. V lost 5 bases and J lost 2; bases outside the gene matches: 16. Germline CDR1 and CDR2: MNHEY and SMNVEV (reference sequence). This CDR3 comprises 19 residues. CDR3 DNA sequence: TGTGCCAGCAGTAGGGACAGGGGGCGATCACCAAAGGGACCCTACGAGCAGTACTTC. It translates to CASSRDRGRSPKGPYEQYF.

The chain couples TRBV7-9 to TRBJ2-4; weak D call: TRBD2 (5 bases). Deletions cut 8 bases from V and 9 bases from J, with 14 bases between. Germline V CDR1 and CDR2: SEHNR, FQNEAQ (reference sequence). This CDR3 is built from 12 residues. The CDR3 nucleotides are TGTGCCAGCGACAACCCGGGAAGCATTCAGTACTTC. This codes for CASDNPGSIQYF.

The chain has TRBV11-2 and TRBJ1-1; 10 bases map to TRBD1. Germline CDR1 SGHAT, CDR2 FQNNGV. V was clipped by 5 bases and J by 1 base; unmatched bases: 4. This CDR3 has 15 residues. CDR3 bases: TGTGCCAGCAGCGCGACAGGGGGCGCGAACACTGAAGCTTTCTTT. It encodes CASSATGGANTEAFF.

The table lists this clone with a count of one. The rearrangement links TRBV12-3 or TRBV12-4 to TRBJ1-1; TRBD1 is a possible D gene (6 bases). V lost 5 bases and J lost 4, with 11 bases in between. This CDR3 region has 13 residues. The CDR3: CASSLQGTTEAFF. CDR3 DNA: TGTGCCAGCAGTCTCCAGGGGACCACTGAAGCTTTCTTT.

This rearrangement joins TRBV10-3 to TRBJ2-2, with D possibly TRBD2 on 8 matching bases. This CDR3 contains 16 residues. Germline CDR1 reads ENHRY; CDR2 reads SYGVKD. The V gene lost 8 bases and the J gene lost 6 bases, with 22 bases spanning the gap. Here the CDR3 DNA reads TGTGCCATCCCTCTAGCGGGTGGAGGGGGCGCCGGGGAGCTGTTTTTT. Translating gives CAIPLAGGGGAGELFF.

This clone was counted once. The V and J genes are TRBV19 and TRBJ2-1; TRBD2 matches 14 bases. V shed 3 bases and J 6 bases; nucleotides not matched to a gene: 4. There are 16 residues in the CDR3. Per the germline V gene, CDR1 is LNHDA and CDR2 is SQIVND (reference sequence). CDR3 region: CASSIPGLAGVNEQFF. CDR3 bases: TGTGCCAGTAGTATCCCGGGACTAGCGGGAGTCAATGAGCAGTTCTTC.